This is a list of T cell receptor beta chains from one sample in a study of T cells expressing NK-cell markers. TCRdb reprocessed the 5' RACE reads and stores each CDR3 protein as one record, lacking DNA. Its listing shows roughly 120,000 distinct CDR3 sequences. The sample comprised blood T cells: a sorted CD56 or NKG2C T cell subset, CD4+ or CD8+ T cells, or bulk PBMC T cells (not recorded which). These receptors were obtained from a woman aged 18 to 69 in good health. Each CDR3 is given with its conserved first and last residue.

V gene: TRBV14
J gene: TRBJ1-1
CDR3 protein: CASSQWGGTEAFF

V gene: TRBV6-2/TRBV6-3
J gene: TRBJ2-1
CDR3 protein: CASSYSPGQGVYNEQFF

V gene: TRBV27
J gene: TRBJ2-3
CDR3 protein: CASSPSIDTQYF

V gene: TRBV29-1
J gene: TRBJ2-5
CDR3 protein: CSVEAGGKETQYF

V gene: TRBV7-9
J gene: TRBJ2-7
CDR3 protein: CASSTWTGISSYEQYF

V gene: TRBV20-1
J gene: TRBJ2-5
CDR3 protein: CSARDGGEETQYF

V gene: TRBV7-2
J gene: TRBJ1-2
CDR3 protein: CASSYGQSNLYGYTF

V gene: TRBV6-4
J gene: TRBJ2-6
CDR3 protein: CASSPGRLSGANVLTF

V gene: TRBV24-1
J gene: TRBJ2-5
CDR3 protein: CATSVTSDMETQYF

V gene: TRBV5-6
J gene: TRBJ1-1
CDR3 protein: CASSLDRSPEAFF

V gene: TRBV20-1
J gene: TRBJ1-1
CDR3 protein: CSAPGTQNTEAFF

V gene: TRBV29-1
J gene: TRBJ2-2
CDR3 protein: CSVEVRLNTGELFF

V gene: TRBV29-1
J gene: TRBJ2-1
CDR3 protein: CSAEVRGNEQFF

V gene: TRBV13
J gene: TRBJ1-5
CDR3 protein: CASSSRDQPQHF

V gene: TRBV28
J gene: TRBJ2-1
CDR3 protein: CASSPTDRGLRDEQFF

V gene: TRBV27
J gene: TRBJ2-7
CDR3 protein: CASSLSGTEQYF

V gene: TRBV7-9
J gene: TRBJ2-3
CDR3 protein: CASSPRVGPGKDTQYF

V gene: TRBV4-2
J gene: TRBJ2-1
CDR3 protein: CASSQDLAGGYNEQFF

V gene: TRBV4-3
J gene: TRBJ2-7
CDR3 protein: CASSQDQGLPYEQYF

V gene: TRBV7-6
J gene: TRBJ2-7
CDR3 protein: CASSSTTPYEQYF

V gene: TRBV20-1
J gene: TRBJ2-1
CDR3 protein: CSALQSSYNEQFF

V gene: TRBV7-2
J gene: TRBJ1-6
CDR3 protein: CASSPSDGPWELSPLHF

V gene: TRBV12-3/TRBV12-4
J gene: TRBJ1-1
CDR3 protein: CASSWTALTEAFF

V gene: TRBV12-3/TRBV12-4
J gene: TRBJ2-3
CDR3 protein: CASSLGLWDSLTDTQYF

V gene: TRBV12-3/TRBV12-4
J gene: TRBJ1-6
CDR3 protein: CASSLYSYNSPLHF

V gene: TRBV4-3
J gene: TRBJ2-1
CDR3 protein: CASSQDRTGDEQFF

V gene: TRBV7-2
J gene: TRBJ2-7
CDR3 protein: CATLAGGTYEQYF

V gene: TRBV29-1
J gene: TRBJ2-1
CDR3 protein: CSVEIGTDYNEQFF

V gene: TRBV11-1
J gene: TRBJ2-7
CDR3 protein: CASSLPHGDRTGSYEQYF

V gene: TRBV30
J gene: TRBJ2-7
CDR3 protein: CAWTLASSSYEQYF

V gene: TRBV4-3
J gene: TRBJ2-7
CDR3 protein: CASSQATGDPYEQYF

V gene: TRBV6-2/TRBV6-3
J gene: TRBJ2-1
CDR3 protein: CASSYLAGVFSEQFF

V gene: TRBV20-1
J gene: TRBJ2-7
CDR3 protein: CSARAQGSHEQYF

V gene: TRBV6-4
J gene: TRBJ2-3
CDR3 protein: CASSASGESDTQYF

V gene: TRBV6-2/TRBV6-3
J gene: TRBJ2-1
CDR3 protein: CASSYEVVTSGGNYNEQFF

V gene: TRBV20-1
J gene: TRBJ2-2
CDR3 protein: CSAWPGTENTGELFF

V gene: TRBV12-3/TRBV12-4
J gene: TRBJ2-1
CDR3 protein: CASSLLAGANEQFF

V gene: TRBV11-2
J gene: TRBJ1-2
CDR3 protein: CASTPSGSGGYGYTF

V gene: TRBV24-1
J gene: TRBJ1-2
CDR3 protein: CATSQSGRDGYTF

V gene: TRBV19
J gene: TRBJ2-5
CDR3 protein: CASSMSIVEPDQETQYF

V gene: TRBV9
J gene: TRBJ2-3
CDR3 protein: CASSVTGTGSGDTQYF